This TCR beta chain came from a study of cytomegalovirus exposure and HLA in healthy donors. With 60 Vbeta and 13 Jbeta primers, the PCR was carried out. Clones were sequenced by immunoSEQ multiplex PCR, and TCRdb holds only the in-frame ones, with some missing. There are about 110,000 clones in the sample; about 70% occur only once, and roughly 2.6% lies in the top ten. The CDR3 extends over 11 amino acids. Trimming pared 7 bases from V and 5 bases from J, leaving 11 bases between. CDR1 and CDR2 from the germline V gene are DFQATT and SNEGSKA (reference sequence). Sequencing used PBMCs. This sequence was found in a man in his fifties in good health and CMV-seropositive. V is TRBV20-1 and J is TRBJ2-5; unclear D gene. CDR3 region: CSGKIEETQYF. The CDR3 DNA reads as TGCAGTGGAAAGATAGAGGAGACCCAGTACTTC.